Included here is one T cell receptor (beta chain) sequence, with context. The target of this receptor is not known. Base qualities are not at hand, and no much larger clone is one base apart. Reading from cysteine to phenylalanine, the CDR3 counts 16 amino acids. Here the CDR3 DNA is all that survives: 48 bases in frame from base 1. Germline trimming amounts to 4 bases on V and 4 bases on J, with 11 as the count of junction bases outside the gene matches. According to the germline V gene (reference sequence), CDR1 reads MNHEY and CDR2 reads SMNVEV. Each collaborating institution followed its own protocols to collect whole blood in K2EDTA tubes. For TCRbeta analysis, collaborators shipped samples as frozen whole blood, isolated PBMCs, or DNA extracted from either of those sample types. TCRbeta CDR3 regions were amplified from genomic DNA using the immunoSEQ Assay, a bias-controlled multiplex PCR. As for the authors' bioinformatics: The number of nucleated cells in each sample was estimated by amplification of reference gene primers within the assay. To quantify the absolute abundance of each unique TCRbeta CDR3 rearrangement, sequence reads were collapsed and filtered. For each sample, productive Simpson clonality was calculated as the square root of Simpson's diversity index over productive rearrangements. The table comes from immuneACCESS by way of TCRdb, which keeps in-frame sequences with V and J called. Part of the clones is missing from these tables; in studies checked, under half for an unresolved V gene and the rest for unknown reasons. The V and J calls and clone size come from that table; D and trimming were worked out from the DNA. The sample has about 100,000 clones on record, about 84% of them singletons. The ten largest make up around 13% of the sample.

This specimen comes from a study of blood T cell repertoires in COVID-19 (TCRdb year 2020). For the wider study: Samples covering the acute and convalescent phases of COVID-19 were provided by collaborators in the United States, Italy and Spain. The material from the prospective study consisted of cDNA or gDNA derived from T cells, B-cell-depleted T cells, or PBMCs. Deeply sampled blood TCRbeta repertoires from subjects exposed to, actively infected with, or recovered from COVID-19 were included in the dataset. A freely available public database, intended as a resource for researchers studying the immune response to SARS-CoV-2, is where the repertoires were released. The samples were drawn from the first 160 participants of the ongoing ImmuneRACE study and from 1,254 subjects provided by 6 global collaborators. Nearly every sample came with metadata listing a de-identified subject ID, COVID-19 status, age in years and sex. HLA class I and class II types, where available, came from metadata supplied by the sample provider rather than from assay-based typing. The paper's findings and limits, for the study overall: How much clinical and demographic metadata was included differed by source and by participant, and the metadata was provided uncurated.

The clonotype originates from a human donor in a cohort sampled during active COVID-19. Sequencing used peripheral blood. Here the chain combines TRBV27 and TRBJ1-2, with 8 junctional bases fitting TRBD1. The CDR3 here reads CASSSYPGGGSYGYTF. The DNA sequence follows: TGTGCCAGCAGTTCGTACCCAGGGGGCGGGAGCTATGGCTACACCTTC.